A single sample gave rise to the 8 T cell receptor beta chains below, sequenced in a study of blood T cells in healthy people across ages. Together with a sample-barcoded 5' primer, a J-beta primer mix was included in a second PCR lasting about 7 to 11 cycles. One entry per CDR3 protein, called by TCRdb with MiXCR from the 5' RACE reads. Of around 1,000,000 distinct CDR3 sequences listed, almost 25% were seen once; the top ten hold approximately 0.75%. These data were likewise used in another study, on T cells of mothers and their children.

Sequenced: blood. The receptor set was obtained from a girl aged 2-9 years in good health.

The gene calls are TRBV19 and TRBJ2-1, with TRBD2 matching over 8 bases. The ends lost 1 base at V and 0 bases at J; junction bases unmatched: 5. The CDR3 consists of 17 residues. Germline V gene lookup returns CDR1 LNHDA and CDR2 SQIVND (reference sequence). The CDR3 coding sequence is TGTGCCAGTAGTATAGGACTAGCGACCAGCTCCTACAATGAGCAGTTCTTC. It specifies CASSIGLATSSYNEQFF.

V is TRBV29-1 and J is TRBJ1-2; 7 bases are a match to TRBD1. J lost 4 bases, V lost 0 bases, and 17 bases had no gene match. This CDR3 has 18 residues. CDR1 is SQVTM, CDR2 ANQGSEA, per germline. The CDR3 loop reads CSVEDEMKQGFYGYGYTF. CDR3 coding DNA: TGCAGCGTTGAAGATGAAATGAAACAGGGGTTTTATGGCTATGGCTACACCTTC.

This clonotype showed up just once. This sequence joins TRBV15 and TRBJ2-3; 10 nucleotides match TRBD2. The CDR3 covers 16 residues. Germline V gene data show CDR1 as LNHNV and CDR2 as YYDKDF (reference sequence). V lost 6 bases to trimming and J lost 2 bases; unmatched junction nucleotides: 8. The CDR3 nucleotides are TGTGCCACCAGTCCCTCACTAGCGGGGTACACAGATACGCAGTATTTT. It yields the protein CATSPSLAGYTDTQYF.

V usage is TRBV9 and J usage is TRBJ1-1; no definite D call. The CDR3 runs to 14 residues. Germline values: CDR1 SGDLS, CDR2 YYNGEE. Trimming pared 0 bases from V and 2 bases from J, leaving 8 bases between. DNA of the CDR3: TGTGCCAGCAGCGTAGGGGCAGTAAACACTGAAGCTTTCTTT. This sequence encodes CASSVGAVNTEAFF.

This clonotype has just a few counts. The chain joins TRBV25-1 to TRBJ1-1; D is perhaps TRBD1 (6 bases). CDR1 and CDR2 (germline): MGHDK, SYGVNS. This CDR3 region has 14 residues. The V end was cut by 6 bases, the J end by 5 bases, with 16 bases between. CDR3 amino acids: CASRGTGQGTEAFF. CDR3 sequence (DNA): TGTGCCAGCAGGGGAACAGGGCAAGGTACTGAAGCTTTCTTT.

The V call is TRBV6-2 or TRBV6-3, the J call TRBJ2-3; TRBD2 might be the D (6 bases). Germline V gene data show CDR1 as MNHEY and CDR2 as SVGEGT. The CDR3 spans 13 residues. The V end lost 6 bases, the J end lost 8 bases, and 15 bases lay between the germline ends. CDR3 sequence reads: CASSKPTRSTQYF. In DNA form, the CDR3 reads TGTGCCAGCAGCAAACCGACTAGGTCTACGCAGTATTTT.

This clonotype appeared once. The chain links TRBV7-9 to TRBJ2-2; D not resolved. This CDR3 has 14 amino acids. V was cut by 1 base and J by 5 bases, with 8 bases left in between. Germline V lookup: CDR1 SEHNR, CDR2 FQNEAQ (reference sequence). The CDR3, as DNA: TGTGCCAGCAGCTTAGGGGTCAAAACCGGGGAGCTGTTTTTT. It encodes CASSLGVKTGELFF.

This clonotype has more than one count but fewer than ten. The V call is TRBV29-1, the J call TRBJ1-4, with D possibly being TRBD1 (5 bases). Trimming removed 4 bases at V and 10 bases at J, with 25 bases between. The CDR3 spans 16 residues. CDR1 and CDR2 from the germline V gene are SQVTM and ANQGSEA. CDR3 protein: CSVGDAGDVSRGKLFF. CDR3 nucleotide sequence: TGCAGCGTTGGGGACGCGGGAGACGTCTCGCGGGGAAAACTGTTTTTT.